This entry concerns a single TCR beta chain. Naive CD8 cells were CD45RO-negative, positively selected for CCR7, excluding terminally differentiated effector memory CD45RA+ cells. The data belong to a study of shared clonotypes between healthy human individuals. TCRdb's copy holds only in-frame clones and misses some; the assay was immunoSEQ multiplex PCR. The sample includes about 820,000 clones, 92% of them seen just once. Germline CDR1 PRHDT, CDR2 FYEKMQ (reference sequence). With V trimmed by 4 bases and J by 3 bases, 2 bases remained unmatched. This CDR3 has 14 amino acids. This clonotype was obtained from a man aged 25 to 40 in good health. The chain recombines TRBV13 with TRBJ2-3; 9 bases fit TRBD2. Sequencing was performed on naive CD8+ T cells sorted from blood. The DNA of the CDR3 is TGTGCCAGCAGCTATAGCGGGAGTACAGATACGCAGTATTTT. Protein: CASSYSGSTDTQYF.